The text below deals with one TCR beta chain. Antigen specificity is unknown. This entry belongs to a study of cytomegalovirus exposure and HLA in healthy donors. Study observations and caveats: Investigators reported 150 to 200 TCR beta chains as tied to cytomegalovirus. A later examination showed that TCR association rates differed by HLA locus, with DRB1 most and HLA-C fewest. Previously analyzed data showed that most TCR beta V segments were productive at a frequency of about 90% or about 30%.

Researchers ran the PCR with 60 Vbeta and 13 Jbeta primers. Generated by immunoSEQ multiplex PCR, the TCRdb table keeps only in-frame clones and is missing some. This sample has fewer than 200,000 clones, with 70% to 90% found just once. While unrecorded immune exposures were likely, the donors were nominally healthy when sampled. Per the germline V gene, CDR1 is MNHEY and CDR2 is SVGAGI. The V end was cut by 4 bases, the J end by 5 bases, with 17 bases between. The CDR3 spans 15 residues. The chain links TRBV6-5 to TRBJ1-1; tentatively, D is TRBD1 (6 bases). The receptor was derived from a man aged 25-45 years in good health and CMV-seropositive. The sequencing input was PBMCs. The CDR3 DNA follows: TGTGCCAGCAGTTTCGACAGGATTTTATTTACTGAAGCTTTCTTT. Translating gives CASSFDRILFTEAFF.